This T cell receptor beta chain was recorded in a study of cytomegalovirus exposure and HLA in healthy donors (dated by TCRdb to 2016 to 2017). Context from the whole study: In an earlier analysis of about 560 of the donors, less than 350 Gb of sequence data and 90 million to 120 million unique TCR beta sequences from 150 million to 200 million T cells were reported. Of the approximately 400 genotyped donors, around 81% fell in the genetic ancestry cluster associated with self-reported Caucasian donors. About five DR-DQ haplotypes were handled as single units for association and clustering because linkage in the cohort was strong. A separate validation cohort of over a hundred different subjects was used in addition to the 666-subject first cohort. A later analysis re-analyzed previously published TCR beta repertoires from roughly 690 donors and added high-resolution HLA genotyping to study TCR occurrence patterns. High-throughput TCR immunosequencing, statistical association of individual TCRs with disease status, and machine learning were combined to predict cytomegalovirus infection status. In an earlier analysis of a few hundred of the donors, high-throughput TCR beta sequencing was used to judge whether each TCR beta V gene segment behaved as functional or pseudogenic. Among 398 genotyped donors of the cohort, an average of around 240,000 unique TCR beta nucleotide sequences were sequenced per donor, about a sixth of them non-productive. Class I and class II HLA loci were covered by the typing at four-digit resolution. In the later analysis, no new phenotypic data were used to find candidate immune exposures; instead, reliance was placed on TCR beta sequences and their occurrence across donors. The study aimed to test whether signatures of past pathogen exposure could be identified by cataloging public T cell receptors. The number of donors typed differed by locus, with roughly 629-640 for A, B, C, DRB1 and DQB1, around 500 for DQA1, 606 for DPA1, and approximately 470 for DPB1. Every repertoire in the discovery cohort had been generated on one and the same sequencing platform. The study used immunosequencing to profile the T cell repertoires of under 700 subjects and linked those repertoires to cytomegalovirus serostatus. A later genetic analysis took genome-wide SNP genotypes for about 55% of the 666 donors and used that subset as a discovery cohort. Alongside the repertoire data, information on donor age, sex, ethnicity and CMV serostatus was compiled. About 300 gigabases of sequencing data and around 88 million unique TCR sequences made up an early release that covered 640 HLA-typed donors. Summary of the overall study and its limitations: The classifier was reported to diagnose cytomegalovirus status with high specificity and sensitivity in both the original and validation cohorts. Correlated functional status among segregating V segments might reflect linkage disequilibrium, but an unknown experimental factor could not be ruled out. The study listed 150 to 200 TCR beta chains as associated with cytomegalovirus. A later genetic analysis associated a missense DCLRE1C variant with V-gene and J-gene trimming of TCR beta chains, and an independent cohort replicated the association. The authors suggested that the approach could potentially be extended to other disease states and immunological phenotypes. CMV serostatus was the only immune exposure information available for the cohort. Most TCR sequences were seen in very few donors, while some public TCRs were found in many individuals. A later genetic analysis reported fewer N-insertions in productive TCRs among donors in an Asian-associated ancestry cluster than the roughly 720-donor mean. A further reported finding was that TCR beta sequences accurately predicted the HLA-A and HLA-B alleles for most subjects in the first cohort. Sequencing depth was assumed to be roughly uniform across donors in the presence/absence analyses, though that assumption may not hold. Because some donors lacked HLA typing at each locus, the association tests relied only on the typed subset. In a later analysis, several top co-occurrence clusters were reported to appear linked to parvovirus B19, influenza, CMV and Epstein-Barr virus. Compared with equally common non-associated chains, HLA-associated TCR beta chains in a later analysis were more clonally expanded and had lower generation probabilities. Assigning TCR associations to individual alleles was difficult when HLA alleles, especially DR and DQ, strongly co-occurred. A few of the identified cytomegalovirus-associated TCR beta chains were confirmed in vitro to be specific for cytomegalovirus antigens. In a later analysis, most CMV-associated TCR beta chains were found to appear HLA-restricted, with HLA associations seemingly driven largely by CMV exposure. A cluster of highly shared sequence variants was judged likely to be a technical artifact of the sequencing pipeline. Because the 87-base-pair reads could not distinguish some IMGT-functional V segments, including TRBV6-2 and TRBV6-3, those segments were excluded. In a later analysis, the rate of TCR association differed among HLA loci, with DRB1 alleles having the most associated TCRs and HLA-C alleles having the fewest. An earlier analysis of approximately 540 of the donors showed that most TCR beta V segments appeared in productive rearrangements either about 90% or about 30% of the time, which broadly matched IMGT annotations. The earlier analysis of approximately 540 of the donors excluded over 15 rarely observed V segments, including chromosome 9 orphons, because counts were too low. In this cohort, only TCR beta chains were sequenced, and detectable features were limited by the absence of alpha or paired-chain data. In a later analysis, about 17,000 TCR beta sequences were associated with specific HLA alleles at a false discovery rate of 0.05.

V is trimmed back by 7 bases and J by 4 bases, and the junction contains 6 bases that no gene match accounts for. Inclusive of the bounding cysteine and phenylalanine, the CDR3 is 15 residues long. The only DNA kept is the CDR3, 45 bases in frame from the first base. Taken from the germline V gene, the CDR1 and CDR2 loops are MNHNS and SASEGT. In total, just over 650 healthy bone marrow donors made up the cohort. At the time of sampling, all cohort members were nominally healthy, though unrecorded immune exposures were likely present. The donor tested CMV seronegative, placing the donor among the roughly 350 seronegative members of the cohort. A peripheral blood sample was provided by each donor, and peripheral blood mononuclear cells were used for TCR beta sequencing. The Qiagen DNeasy Blood Extraction Kit was used to extract genomic DNA from the blood cell samples. To prepare the library, the immunoSEQ multiplex PCR assay was applied. For the multiplex PCR, a mixture combining 60 forward primers for TCR Vbeta segments and 13 reverse primers for TCR Jbeta segments was used. The CDR3 region of rearranged TCR beta genes was amplified from genomic DNA with a multiplex PCR assay. Amplified TCR beta libraries were sequenced as 87-base-pair reads on the Illumina HiSeq System. The published analysis was carried out like this. In a later analysis, tens of millions of unique TCR beta chains were counted across the approximately 620 repertoires, and roughly 10 million of these chains were shared by at least two donors. Raw reads were error-corrected and collapsed into unique sequences by a nearest-neighbor algorithm in which closely related sequences were merged to remove PCR and sequencing errors. Alignment of CDR3 sequences to IMGT reference sequences was used to assign V, D and J gene segments. Each retained sequence needed at least a six-nucleotide match to both a V gene segment and a J gene segment. Rearrangements were classified as productive when the CDR3 lacked stop codons and remained in frame with V and J, and all other rearrangements were classified as non-productive. Following IMGT convention, CDR3 was defined as the stretch from the second conserved V-encoded cysteine up to the conserved J-encoded phenylalanine. In an earlier analysis of around 640 of the donors, sequences lacking an unambiguous match to a single V gene segment were excluded. In an earlier analysis of 450 to 750 of the donors, a V segment was called functional when productive rearrangements were above 56.7%, and segregating when the standard deviation between donors exceeded 5%. To diagnose cytomegalovirus status from the catalog of TCR beta chain sequences, a statistical classification framework was built. In a later analysis, V and J genes were assigned by comparing TCR nucleotide sequences against IMGT/GENE-DB human TR gene sequences. A later analysis assigned CDR3 sequences and most-parsimonious VDJ recombination scenarios with the TCRdist pipeline. A later analysis defined each TCR beta chain by its CDR3 amino acid sequence plus V-gene family, and excluded reads lacking a unique V-gene family. As a way to deal with suspected cross-contamination and a sequencing artifact, a later analysis dropped roughly 600 nucleotide sequences that were highly shared and had low generation probability. In a later analysis, a clonal expansion index for each public chain was calculated from normalized within-repertoire ranks of inferred template counts. Generation probabilities in a later analysis came from a VDJ recombination model fitted to out-of-frame rearrangements, and those results were checked against IGoR. In a later analysis, TCR-TCR, TCR-HLA and TCR-CMV co-occurrence was scored with hypergeometric tests, and a repertoire-size bias correction was applied to TCR pairs. In a later analysis, false discovery rates were estimated by permuting HLA or CMV assignments 20 times. In a later analysis, co-occurring TCRs were grouped with DBSCAN, and TCRdist sequence similarity was added when clustering was performed within HLA-allele-positive subsets. Repertoires with fewer than 30,000 or more than 120,000 public chains, plus five repertoires with anomalous nucleotide sharing, were excluded from co-occurrence clustering. In TCRdb, the immuneACCESS table is reduced to in-frame sequences with V and J assigned. These tables do not hold every clone; where another copy was compared, an unresolved V gene accounts for under half, and the others remain unexplained. V, J and clone size reflect that table, while D and trimming were determined from the DNA. The sample table records approximately 150,000 clones; roughly 80% of these occur just once. Jointly, the top ten make up 2.5% to 3.5% of the sample.

This clone was detected only a few times. The antigen it recognizes is unknown. Nothing much larger sits one base from this clone, and base qualities are not available. This clonotype was sampled from a woman in her thirties in good health and CMV-seronegative. The sequenced sample consisted of PBMCs. The V gene is TRBV6-1 and the J gene is TRBJ2-1; 11 central nucleotides agree with TRBD2. The base sequence is TGTGCCAGCACTCCCGGGACTAGCGGTTACAATGAGCAGTTCTTC. It specifies CASTPGTSGYNEQFF.